This entry is about one T cell receptor (beta chain). Its target is not known. V lost 1 base, J lost 2 bases, and 7 bases lay in between. The CDR3 extends over 14 amino acids. Germline V gene data show CDR1 as SGHRS and CDR2 as YFSETQ. The method was immunoSEQ multiplex PCR; TCRdb's version includes in-frame clones alone and lacks a portion of them. The sample has approximately 150,000 clones, around 90% seen once. This entry is derived from a study of T cell responses to AZD1222 COVID-19 vaccine. Study-level findings and limits: Unmutated variant regions reportedly attract nearly half of all spike-specific TCRs. Donors were chiefly white British, with a greater number of females, and clonal diversity was perhaps underestimated.

The sequenced sample was peripheral blood, obtained 28 days after the second dose of the MenACWY control vaccine. This receptor was obtained from an adult who received the MenACWY meningococcal vaccine as a control. The chain recombines TRBV5-1 with TRBJ2-1; a weak D match, TRBD2 (5 bases). The CDR3 DNA sequence: TGCGCCAGCAGCTTGTCGGGAACCTACAATGAGCAGTTCTTC. Protein: CASSLSGTYNEQFF.